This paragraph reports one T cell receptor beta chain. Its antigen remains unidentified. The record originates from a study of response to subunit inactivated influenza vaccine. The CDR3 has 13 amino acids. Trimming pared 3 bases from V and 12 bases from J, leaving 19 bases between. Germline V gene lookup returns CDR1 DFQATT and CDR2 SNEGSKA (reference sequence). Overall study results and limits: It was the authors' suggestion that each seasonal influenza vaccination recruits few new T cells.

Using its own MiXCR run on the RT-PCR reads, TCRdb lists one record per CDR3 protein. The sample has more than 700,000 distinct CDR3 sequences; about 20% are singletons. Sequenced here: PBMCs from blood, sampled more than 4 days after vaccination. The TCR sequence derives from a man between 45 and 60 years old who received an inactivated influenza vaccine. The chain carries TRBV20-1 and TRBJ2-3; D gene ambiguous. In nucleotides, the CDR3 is TGCAGTGCTAGGCCTCATTTGAGAGATAGCCAGTATTTT. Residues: CSARPHLRDSQYF.